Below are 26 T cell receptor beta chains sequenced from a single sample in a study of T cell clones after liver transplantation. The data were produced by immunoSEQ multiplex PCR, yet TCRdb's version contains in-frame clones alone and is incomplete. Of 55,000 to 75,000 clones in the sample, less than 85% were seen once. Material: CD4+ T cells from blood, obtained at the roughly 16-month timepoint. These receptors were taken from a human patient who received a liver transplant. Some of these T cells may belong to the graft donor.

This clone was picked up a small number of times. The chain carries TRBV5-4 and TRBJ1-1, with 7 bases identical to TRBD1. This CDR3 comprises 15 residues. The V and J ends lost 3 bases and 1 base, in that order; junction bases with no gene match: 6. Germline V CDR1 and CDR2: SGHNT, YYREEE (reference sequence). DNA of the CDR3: TGTGCCAGCAGCTACGACAGGGTGGCGAACACTGAAGCTTTCTTT. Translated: CASSYDRVANTEAFF.

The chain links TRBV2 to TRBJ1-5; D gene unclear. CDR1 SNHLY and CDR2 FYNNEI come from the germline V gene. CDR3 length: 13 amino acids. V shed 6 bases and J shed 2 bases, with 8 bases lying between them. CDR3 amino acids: CASRRTGNQPQHF. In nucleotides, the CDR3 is TGTGCCAGCAGGCGTACGGGCAATCAGCCCCAGCATTTT.

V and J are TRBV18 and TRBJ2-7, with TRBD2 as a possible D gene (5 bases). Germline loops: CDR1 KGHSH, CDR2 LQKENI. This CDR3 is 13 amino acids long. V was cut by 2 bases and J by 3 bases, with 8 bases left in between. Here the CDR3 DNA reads TGTGCCAGCTCACCAGACGGGGTCTACGAGCAGTACGTC. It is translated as CASSPDGVYEQYV.

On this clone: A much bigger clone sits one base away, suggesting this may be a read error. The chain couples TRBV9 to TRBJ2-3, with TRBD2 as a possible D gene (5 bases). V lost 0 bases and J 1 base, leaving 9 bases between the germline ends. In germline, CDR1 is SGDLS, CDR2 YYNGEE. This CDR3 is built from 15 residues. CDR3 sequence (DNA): TGTGCCAGCAGCGTAGGGATTAGCGGCACAGATACGCAGTATTTT. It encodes CASSVGISGTDTQYF.

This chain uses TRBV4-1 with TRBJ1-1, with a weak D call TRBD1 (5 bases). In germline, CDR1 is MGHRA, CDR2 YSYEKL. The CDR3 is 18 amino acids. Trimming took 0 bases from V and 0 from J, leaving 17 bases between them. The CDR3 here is CASSQDGTWGTMNTEAFF. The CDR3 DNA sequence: TGCGCCAGCAGCCAAGACGGTACGTGGGGGACGATGAACACTGAAGCTTTCTTT.

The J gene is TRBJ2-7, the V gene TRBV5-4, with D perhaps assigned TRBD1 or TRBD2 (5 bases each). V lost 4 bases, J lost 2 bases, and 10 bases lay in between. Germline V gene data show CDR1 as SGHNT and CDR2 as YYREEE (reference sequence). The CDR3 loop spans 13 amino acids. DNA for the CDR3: TGTGCCAGCAGCCTGGGACCAACCTACGAGCAGTACTTC. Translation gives CASSLGPTYEQYF.

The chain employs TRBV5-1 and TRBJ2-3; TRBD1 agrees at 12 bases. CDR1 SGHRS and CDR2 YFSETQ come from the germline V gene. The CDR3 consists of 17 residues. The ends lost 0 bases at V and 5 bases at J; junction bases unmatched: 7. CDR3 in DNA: TGCGCCAGCAGCTTGGCCGGGACAGGGGGCGCGAAAGATACGCAGTATTTT. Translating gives CASSLAGTGGAKDTQYF.

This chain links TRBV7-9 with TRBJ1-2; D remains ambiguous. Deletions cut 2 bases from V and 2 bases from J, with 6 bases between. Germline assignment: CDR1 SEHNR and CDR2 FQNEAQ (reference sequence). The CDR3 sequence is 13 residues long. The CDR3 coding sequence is TGTGCCAGCAGCTTATCAAACAACTATGGCTACACCTTC. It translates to CASSLSNNYGYTF.

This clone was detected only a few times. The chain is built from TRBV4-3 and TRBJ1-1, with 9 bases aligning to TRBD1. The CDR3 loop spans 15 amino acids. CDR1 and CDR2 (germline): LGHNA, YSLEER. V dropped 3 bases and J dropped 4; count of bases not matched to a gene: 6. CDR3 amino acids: CASSQIQGAPTEAFF. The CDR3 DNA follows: TGCGCCAGCAGCCAGATACAGGGGGCGCCCACTGAAGCTTTCTTT.

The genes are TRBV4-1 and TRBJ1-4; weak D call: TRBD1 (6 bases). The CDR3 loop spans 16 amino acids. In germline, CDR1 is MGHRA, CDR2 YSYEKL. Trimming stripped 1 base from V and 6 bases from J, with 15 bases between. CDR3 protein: CASSQVAQGSDEKLFF. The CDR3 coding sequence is TGCGCCAGCAGCCAAGTCGCGCAGGGGTCGGATGAAAAACTGTTTTTT.

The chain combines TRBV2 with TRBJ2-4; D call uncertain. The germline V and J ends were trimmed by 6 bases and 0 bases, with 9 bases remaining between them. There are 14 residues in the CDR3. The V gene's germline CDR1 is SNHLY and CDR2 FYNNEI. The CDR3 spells CASRQTLAKNIQYF. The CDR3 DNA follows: TGTGCCAGCAGGCAGACACTAGCCAAAAACATTCAGTACTTC.

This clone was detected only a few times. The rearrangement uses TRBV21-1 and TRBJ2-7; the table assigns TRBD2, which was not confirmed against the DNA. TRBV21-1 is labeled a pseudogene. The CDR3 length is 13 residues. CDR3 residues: CASSKERGREQYF. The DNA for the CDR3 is TGTGCCAGCAGCAAAGAGCGGGGTCGCGAGCAGTACTTC.

The CDR3 nucleotides read TGTGCCAGCTCACTCGGACAGGGTGGTACTGAAGCTTTCTTT. It specifies CASSLGQGGTEAFF. The chain recombines TRBV18 with TRBJ1-1; TRBD1 matches at 8 bases. The CDR3 length is 14 residues. Trimming removed 4 bases from V and 5 bases from J; junction bases left unmatched: 6. Germline assignment: CDR1 KGHSH and CDR2 LQKENI.

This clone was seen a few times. For the CDR3, the DNA is TGTGCCAGCAGCCGCAACTCCTACAATGAGCAGTTCTTC. Protein product: CASSRNSYNEQFF. This chain uses TRBV7-9 with TRBJ2-1; no reliable D call. The V and J ends lost 5 bases and 0 bases respectively, with 5 bases between them. This CDR3 spans 13 amino acids. Germline CDR1 SEHNR, CDR2 FQNEAQ (reference sequence).

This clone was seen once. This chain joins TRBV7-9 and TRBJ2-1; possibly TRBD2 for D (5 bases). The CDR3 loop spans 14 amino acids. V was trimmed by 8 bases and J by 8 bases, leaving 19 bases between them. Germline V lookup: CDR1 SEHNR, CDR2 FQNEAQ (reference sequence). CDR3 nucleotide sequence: TGTGCCAGCGTGGGAGAAAGGGCTGGCTATGAGCAGTTCTTC. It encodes CASVGERAGYEQFF.

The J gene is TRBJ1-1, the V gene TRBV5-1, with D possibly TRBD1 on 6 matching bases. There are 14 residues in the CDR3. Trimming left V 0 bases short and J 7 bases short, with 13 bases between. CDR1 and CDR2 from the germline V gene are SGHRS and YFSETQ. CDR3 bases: TGCGCCAGCAGCTTGGCTCCCACAGGGCATGAAGCTTTCTTT. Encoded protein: CASSLAPTGHEAFF.

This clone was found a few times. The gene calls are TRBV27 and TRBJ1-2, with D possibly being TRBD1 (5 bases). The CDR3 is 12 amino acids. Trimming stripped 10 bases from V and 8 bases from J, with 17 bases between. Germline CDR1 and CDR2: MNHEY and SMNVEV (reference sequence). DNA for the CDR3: TGTGCCACCAAAGGGACGAAAGAGGGCTACACCTTC. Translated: CATKGTKEGYTF.

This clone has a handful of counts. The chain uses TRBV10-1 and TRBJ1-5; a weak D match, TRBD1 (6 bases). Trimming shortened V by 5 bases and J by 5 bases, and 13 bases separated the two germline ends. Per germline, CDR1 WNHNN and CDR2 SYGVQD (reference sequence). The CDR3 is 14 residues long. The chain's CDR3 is CASSQGGPYQPQHF. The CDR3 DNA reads TGCGCCAGCAGTCAAGGGGGTCCTTATCAGCCCCAGCATTTT.

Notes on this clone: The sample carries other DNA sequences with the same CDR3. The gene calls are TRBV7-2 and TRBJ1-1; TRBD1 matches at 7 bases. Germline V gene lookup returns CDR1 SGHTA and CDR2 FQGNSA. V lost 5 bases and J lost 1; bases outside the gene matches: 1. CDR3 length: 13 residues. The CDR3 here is CASSRDRNTEAFF. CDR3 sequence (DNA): TGTGCCAGCAGCCGGGACAGGAACACTGAAGCTTTCTTT.

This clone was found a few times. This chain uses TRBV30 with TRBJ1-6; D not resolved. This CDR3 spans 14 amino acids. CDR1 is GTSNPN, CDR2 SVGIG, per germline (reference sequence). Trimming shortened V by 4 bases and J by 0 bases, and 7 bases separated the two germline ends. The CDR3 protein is CAWTLSSYNSPLHF. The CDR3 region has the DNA TGTGCCTGGACGTTGAGCTCCTATAATTCACCCCTCCACTTT.

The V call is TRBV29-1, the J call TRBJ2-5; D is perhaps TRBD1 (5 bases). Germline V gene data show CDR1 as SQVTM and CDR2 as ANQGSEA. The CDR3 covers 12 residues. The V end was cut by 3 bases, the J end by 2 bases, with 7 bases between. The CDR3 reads CSVERQQETQYF. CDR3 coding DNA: TGCAGCGTTGAGAGACAGCAAGAGACCCAGTACTTC.

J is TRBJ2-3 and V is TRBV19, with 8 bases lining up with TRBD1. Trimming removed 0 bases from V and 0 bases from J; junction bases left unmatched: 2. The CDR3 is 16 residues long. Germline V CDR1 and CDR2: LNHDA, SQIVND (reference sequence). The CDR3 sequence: CASSIEAGGSTDTQYF. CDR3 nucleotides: TGTGCCAGTAGTATAGAGGCAGGGGGCAGCACAGATACGCAGTATTTT. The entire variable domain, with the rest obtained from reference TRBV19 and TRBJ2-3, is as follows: DGGITQSPKYLFRKEGQNVTLSCEQNLNHDAMYWYRQDPGQGLRLIYYSQIVNDFQKGDIAEGYSVSREKKESFPLTVTSAQKNPTAFYLCASSIEAGGSTDTQYFGPGTRLTVL.

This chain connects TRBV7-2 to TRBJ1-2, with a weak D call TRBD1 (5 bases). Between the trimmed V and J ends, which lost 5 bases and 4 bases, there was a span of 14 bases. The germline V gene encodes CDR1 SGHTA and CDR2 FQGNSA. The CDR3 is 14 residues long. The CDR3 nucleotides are TGTGCCAGCAGCCCCGACCCCCAGGGCTATGGCTACACCTTC. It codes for CASSPDPQGYGYTF.

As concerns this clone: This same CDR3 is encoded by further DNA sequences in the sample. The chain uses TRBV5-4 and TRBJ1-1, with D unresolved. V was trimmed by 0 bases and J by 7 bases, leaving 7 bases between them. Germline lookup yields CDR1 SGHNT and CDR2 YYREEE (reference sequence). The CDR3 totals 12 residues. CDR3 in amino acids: CASSLVRGEAFF. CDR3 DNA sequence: TGTGCCAGCAGCTTGGTGCGAGGTGAAGCTTTCTTT.

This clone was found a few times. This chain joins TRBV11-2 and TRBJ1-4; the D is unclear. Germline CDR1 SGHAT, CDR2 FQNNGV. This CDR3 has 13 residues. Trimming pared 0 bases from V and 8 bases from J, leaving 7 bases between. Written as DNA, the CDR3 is TGTGCCAGCAGCTTAGATCTCGGGGAAAAACTGTTTTTT. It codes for CASSLDLGEKLFF.

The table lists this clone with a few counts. CDR3 nucleotide sequence: TGTGCCAGCAGTTCGGCACCGGGGGCCGGAGCCTACGAGCAGTACTTC. This sequence encodes CASSSAPGAGAYEQYF. The chain couples TRBV2 to TRBJ2-7; D tentatively fits TRBD1 or TRBD2 (6 bases each). Germline CDR1 and CDR2: SNHLY and FYNNEI. CDR3 length: 16 amino acids. The V and J ends lost 5 bases and 2 bases respectively, with 19 bases between them. Full variable domain (missing parts from reference TRBV2 and TRBJ2-7): EPEVTQTPSHQVTQMGQEVILRCVPISNHLYFYWYRQILGQKVEFLVSFYNNEISEKSEIFDDQFSVERPDGSNFTLKIRSTKLEDSAMYFCASSSAPGAGAYEQYFGPGTRLTVT.